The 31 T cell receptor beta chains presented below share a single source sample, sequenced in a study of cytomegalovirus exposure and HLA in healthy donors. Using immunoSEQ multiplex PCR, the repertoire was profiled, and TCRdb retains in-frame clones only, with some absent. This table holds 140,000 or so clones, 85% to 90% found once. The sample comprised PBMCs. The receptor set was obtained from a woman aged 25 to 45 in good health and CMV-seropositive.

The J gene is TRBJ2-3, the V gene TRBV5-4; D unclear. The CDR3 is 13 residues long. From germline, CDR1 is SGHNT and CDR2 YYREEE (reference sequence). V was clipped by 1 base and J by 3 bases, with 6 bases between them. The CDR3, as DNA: TGTGCCAGCAGCTTGTCACAAACAGATACGCAGTATTTT. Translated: CASSLSQTDTQYF. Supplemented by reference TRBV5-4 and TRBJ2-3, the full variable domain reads ETGVTQSPTHLIKTRGQQVTLRCSSQSGHNTVSWYQQALGQGPQFIFQYYREEENGRGNFPPRFSGLQFPNYSSELNVNALELDDSALYLCASSLSQTDTQYFGPGTRLTVL.

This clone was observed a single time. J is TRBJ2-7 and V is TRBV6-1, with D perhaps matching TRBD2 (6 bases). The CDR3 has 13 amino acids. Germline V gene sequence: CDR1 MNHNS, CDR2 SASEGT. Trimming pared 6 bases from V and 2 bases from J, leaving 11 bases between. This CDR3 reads CASRDYFTYEQYF. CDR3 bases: TGTGCCAGCAGGGACTACTTCACCTACGAGCAGTACTTC.

The CDR3 loop reads CASSSRLPGQETQYF. The CDR3, as DNA: TGCGCCAGCAGCTCCCGCTTGCCGGGACAAGAGACCCAGTACTTC. The chain joins TRBV5-1 to TRBJ2-5; the D gene is possibly TRBD2 (5 bases). CDR3 length: 15 amino acids. Germline CDR1 SGHRS, CDR2 YFSETQ. Trimming left V 3 bases short and J 2 bases short, with 14 bases between. Full variable domain (outside the CDR3, taken from reference TRBV5-1 and TRBJ2-5): KAGVTQTPRYLIKTRGQQVTLSCSPISGHRSVSWYQQTPGQGLQFLFEYFSETQRNKGNFPGRFSGRQFSNSRSEMNVSTLELGDSALYLCASSSRLPGQETQYFGPGTRLLVL.

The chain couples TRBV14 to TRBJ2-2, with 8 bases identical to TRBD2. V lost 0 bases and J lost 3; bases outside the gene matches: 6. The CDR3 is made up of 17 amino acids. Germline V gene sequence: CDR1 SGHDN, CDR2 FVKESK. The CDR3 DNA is TGTGCCAGCAGCCAAGAGGGACTAGTTGGGTACACCGGGGAGCTGTTTTTT. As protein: CASSQEGLVGYTGELFF.

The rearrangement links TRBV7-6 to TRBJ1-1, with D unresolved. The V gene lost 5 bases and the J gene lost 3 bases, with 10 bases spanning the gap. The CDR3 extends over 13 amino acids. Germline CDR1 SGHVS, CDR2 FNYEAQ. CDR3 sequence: CASSPTGDTEAFF. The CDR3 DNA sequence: TGTGCCAGCAGCCCAACGGGAGACACTGAAGCTTTCTTT.

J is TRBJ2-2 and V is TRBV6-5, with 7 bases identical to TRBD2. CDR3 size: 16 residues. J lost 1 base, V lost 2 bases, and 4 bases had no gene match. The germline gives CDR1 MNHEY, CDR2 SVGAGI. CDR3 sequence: CASSYGERENTGELFF. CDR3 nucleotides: TGTGCCAGCAGTTACGGCGAGCGGGAGAACACCGGGGAGCTGTTTTTT.

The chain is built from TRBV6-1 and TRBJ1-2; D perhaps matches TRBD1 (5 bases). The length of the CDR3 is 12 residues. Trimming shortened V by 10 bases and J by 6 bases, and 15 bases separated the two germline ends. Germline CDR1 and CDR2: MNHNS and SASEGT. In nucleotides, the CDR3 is TGTGCCACCCGAGTCGGGGGGGATGGCTACACCTTC. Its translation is CATRVGGDGYTF.

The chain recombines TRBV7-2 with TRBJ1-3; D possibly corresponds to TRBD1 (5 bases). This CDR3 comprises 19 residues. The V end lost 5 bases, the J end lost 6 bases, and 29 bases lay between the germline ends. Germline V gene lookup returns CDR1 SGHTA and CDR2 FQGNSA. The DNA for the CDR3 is TGTGCCAGCAGCCAATATTTAAGGGGATCGGCACGGACCTCAAACACCATATATTTT. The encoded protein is CASSQYLRGSARTSNTIYF.

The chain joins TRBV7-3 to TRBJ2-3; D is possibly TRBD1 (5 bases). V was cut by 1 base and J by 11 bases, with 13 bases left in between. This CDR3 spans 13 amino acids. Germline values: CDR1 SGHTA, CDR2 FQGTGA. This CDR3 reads CASSLIHGAEQYF. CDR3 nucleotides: TGTGCCAGCAGCTTAATTCATGGGGCGGAGCAGTATTTT.

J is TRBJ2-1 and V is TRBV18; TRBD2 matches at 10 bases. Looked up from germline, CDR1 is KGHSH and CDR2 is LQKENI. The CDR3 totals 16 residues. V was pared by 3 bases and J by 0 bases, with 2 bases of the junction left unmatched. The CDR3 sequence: CASSPSSGSSYNEQFF. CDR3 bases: TGTGCCAGCTCACCCTCTAGCGGGAGCTCCTACAATGAGCAGTTCTTC.

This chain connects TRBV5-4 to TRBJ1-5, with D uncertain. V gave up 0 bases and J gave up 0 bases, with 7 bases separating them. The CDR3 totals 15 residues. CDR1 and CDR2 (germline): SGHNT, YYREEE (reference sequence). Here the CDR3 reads CASSLGGYSNQPQHF. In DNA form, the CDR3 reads TGTGCCAGCAGCTTGGGAGGGTATAGCAATCAGCCCCAGCATTTT.

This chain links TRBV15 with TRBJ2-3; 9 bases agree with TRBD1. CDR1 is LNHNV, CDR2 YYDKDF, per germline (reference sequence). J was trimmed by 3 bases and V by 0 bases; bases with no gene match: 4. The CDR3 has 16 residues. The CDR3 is CATSRDPGTGTDTQYF. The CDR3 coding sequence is TGTGCCACCAGCAGAGATCCCGGGACAGGGACAGATACGCAGTATTTT.

The CDR3 region has the DNA TGTGCCAGCGCCGGCCTAGCGGGTGGCACAGATACGCAGTATTTT. Protein product: CASAGLAGGTDTQYF. The genes are TRBV2 and TRBJ2-3, with 8 bases aligning to TRBD2. J lost 1 base, V lost 8 bases, and 8 bases had no gene match. The CDR3 runs 15 residues. CDR1 and CDR2 from the germline V gene are SNHLY and FYNNEI. Full variable domain (rest looked up from reference TRBV2 and TRBJ2-3): EPEVTQTPSHQVTQMGQEVILRCVPISNHLYFYWYRQILGQKVEFLVSFYNNEISEKSEIFDDQFSVERPDGSNFTLKIRSTKLEDSAMYFCASAGLAGGTDTQYFGPGTRLTVL.

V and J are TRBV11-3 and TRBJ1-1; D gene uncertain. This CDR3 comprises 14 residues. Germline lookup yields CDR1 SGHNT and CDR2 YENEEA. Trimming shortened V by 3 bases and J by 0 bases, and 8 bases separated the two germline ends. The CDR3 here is CASSLRGMNTEAFF. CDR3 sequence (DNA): TGTGCCAGCAGCTTGAGAGGGATGAACACTGAAGCTTTCTTT.

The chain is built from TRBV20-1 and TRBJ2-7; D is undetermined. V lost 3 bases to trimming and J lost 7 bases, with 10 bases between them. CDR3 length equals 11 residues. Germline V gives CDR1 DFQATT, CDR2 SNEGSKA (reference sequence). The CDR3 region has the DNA TGCAGTGCTAGCAGGCATTTGGAGCAGTACTTC. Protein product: CSASRHLEQYF.

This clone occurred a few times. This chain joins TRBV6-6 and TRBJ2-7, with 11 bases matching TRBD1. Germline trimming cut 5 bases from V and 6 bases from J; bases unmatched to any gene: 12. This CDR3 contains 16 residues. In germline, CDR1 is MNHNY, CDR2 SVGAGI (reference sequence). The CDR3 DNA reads TGTGCCAGCAGTAACCGGGACAGGGGGGGGTTTGGCGAGCAGTACTTC. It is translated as CASSNRDRGGFGEQYF.

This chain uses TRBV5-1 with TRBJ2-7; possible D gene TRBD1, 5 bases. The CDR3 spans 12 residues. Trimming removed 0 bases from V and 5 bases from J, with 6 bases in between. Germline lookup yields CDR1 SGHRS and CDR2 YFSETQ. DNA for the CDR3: TGCGCCAGCAGCTTGGCAGGGAACGAGCAGTACTTC. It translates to CASSLAGNEQYF.

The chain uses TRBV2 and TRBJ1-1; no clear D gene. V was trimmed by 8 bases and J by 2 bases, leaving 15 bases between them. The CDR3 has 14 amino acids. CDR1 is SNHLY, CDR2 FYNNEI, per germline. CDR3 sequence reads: CASLGWNRNTEAFF. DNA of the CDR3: TGTGCCAGCCTGGGCTGGAATCGCAACACTGAAGCTTTCTTT.

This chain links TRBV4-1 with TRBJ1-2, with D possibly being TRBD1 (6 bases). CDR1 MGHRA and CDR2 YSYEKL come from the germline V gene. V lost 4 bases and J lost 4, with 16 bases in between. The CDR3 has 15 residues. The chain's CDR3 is CASSLYDRSVYGYTF. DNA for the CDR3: TGCGCCAGCAGCCTGTACGACAGGTCAGTCTATGGCTACACCTTC.

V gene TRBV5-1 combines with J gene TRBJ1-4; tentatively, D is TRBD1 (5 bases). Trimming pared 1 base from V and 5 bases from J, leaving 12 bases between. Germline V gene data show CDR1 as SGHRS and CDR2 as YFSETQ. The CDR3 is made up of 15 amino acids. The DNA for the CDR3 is TGCGCCAGCAGCTTGCTAGGGACTGCCAATGAAAAACTGTTTTTT. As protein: CASSLLGTANEKLFF.

This CDR3 reads CASRAAASVFYEQYF. The CDR3 DNA reads as TGTGCCAGCAGGGCTGCGGCTAGCGTATTCTACGAGCAGTACTTC. The V call is TRBV11-2, the J call TRBJ2-7; D is possibly TRBD2 (6 bases). Germline V gene sequence: CDR1 SGHAT, CDR2 FQNNGV. CDR3 length: 15 residues. The germline V and J ends were trimmed by 6 bases and 3 bases, with 18 bases remaining between them.

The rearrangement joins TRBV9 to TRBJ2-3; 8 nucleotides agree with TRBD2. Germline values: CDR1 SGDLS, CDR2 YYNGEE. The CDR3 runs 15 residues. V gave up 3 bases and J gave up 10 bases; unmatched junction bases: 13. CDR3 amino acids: CASSARGLVSAAQYF. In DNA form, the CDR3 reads TGTGCCAGCAGCGCTCGGGGACTAGTGTCCGCGGCGCAGTATTTT.

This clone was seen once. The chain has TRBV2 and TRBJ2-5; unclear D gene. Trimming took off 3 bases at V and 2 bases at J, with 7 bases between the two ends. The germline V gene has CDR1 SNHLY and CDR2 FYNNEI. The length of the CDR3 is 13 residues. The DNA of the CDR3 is TGTGCCAGCAGTGAGTGGCAGCAAGAGACCCAGTACTTC. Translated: CASSEWQQETQYF. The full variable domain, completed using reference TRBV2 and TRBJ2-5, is EPEVTQTPSHQVTQMGQEVILRCVPISNHLYFYWYRQILGQKVEFLVSFYNNEISEKSEIFDDQFSVERPDGSNFTLKIRSTKLEDSAMYFCASSEWQQETQYFGPGTRLLVL.

CDR3 coding DNA: TGTGCCAGCAGTTCTAGGGGGCTTCACACTGAAGCTTTCTTT. Translated: CASSSRGLHTEAFF. This rearrangement joins TRBV28 to TRBJ1-1; TRBD1 matches 7 bases. The ends lost 4 bases at V and 3 bases at J; junction bases unmatched: 5. Germline CDR1 reads MDHEN; CDR2 reads SYDVKM. The CDR3 runs to 14 residues. The full variable domain, with the rest looked up from reference TRBV28 and TRBJ1-1, is DVKVTQSSRYLVKRTGEKVFLECVQDMDHENMFWYRQDPGLGLRLIYFSYDVKMKEKGDIPEGYSVSREKKERFSLILESASTNQTSMYLCASSSRGLHTEAFFGQGTRLTVV.

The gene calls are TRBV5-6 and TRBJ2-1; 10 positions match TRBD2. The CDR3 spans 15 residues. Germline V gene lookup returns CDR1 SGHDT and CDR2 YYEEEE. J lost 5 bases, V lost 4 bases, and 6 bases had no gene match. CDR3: CASSPGTSGNNEQFF. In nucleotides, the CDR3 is TGTGCCAGCAGCCCCGGAACTAGCGGGAACAATGAGCAGTTCTTC.

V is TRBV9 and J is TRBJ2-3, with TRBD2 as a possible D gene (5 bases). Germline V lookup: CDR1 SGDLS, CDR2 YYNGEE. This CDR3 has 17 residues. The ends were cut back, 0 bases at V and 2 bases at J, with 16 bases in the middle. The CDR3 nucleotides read TGTGCCAGCAGCGTAGAGCCCCATCGCGGGCTCACAGATACGCAGTATTTT. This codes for CASSVEPHRGLTDTQYF.

The DNA of the CDR3 is TGTGCCAGCAGTTCCTCTCCGGGACAGGGCAACGAGCAGTACTTC. Translated: CASSSSPGQGNEQYF. The chain links TRBV28 to TRBJ2-7; 9 bases fit TRBD1. After removal of 4 bases from V and 5 bases from J, the junction contained 9 bases not matched to a gene. In germline, CDR1 is MDHEN, CDR2 SYDVKM. The CDR3 covers 15 residues.

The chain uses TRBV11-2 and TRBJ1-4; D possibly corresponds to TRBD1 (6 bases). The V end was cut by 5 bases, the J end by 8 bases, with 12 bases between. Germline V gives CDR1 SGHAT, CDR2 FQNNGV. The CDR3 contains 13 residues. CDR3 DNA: TGTGCCAGCAGCAAAGGACAGTCAGAAAAACTGTTTTTT. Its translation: CASSKGQSEKLFF.

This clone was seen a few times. CDR3 coding DNA: TGCGCCAGCACCCCCGGGACTAGCAGGAGTGAGCAGTTCTTC. This encodes CASTPGTSRSEQFF. The chain uses TRBV5-1 and TRBJ2-1; 9 bases fit TRBD2. J gave up 9 bases and V 6 bases, and 10 bases lay outside the gene matches. Germline assignment: CDR1 SGHRS and CDR2 YFSETQ. There are 14 residues in the CDR3.

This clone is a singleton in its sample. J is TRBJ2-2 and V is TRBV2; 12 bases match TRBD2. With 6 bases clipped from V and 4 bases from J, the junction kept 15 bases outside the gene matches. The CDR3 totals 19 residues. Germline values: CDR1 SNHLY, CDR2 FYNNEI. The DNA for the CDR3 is TGTGCCAGCAGCACCCCGACTAGCGGGAGTTTTCAGGGCACCGGGGAGCTGTTTTTT. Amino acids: CASSTPTSGSFQGTGELFF.

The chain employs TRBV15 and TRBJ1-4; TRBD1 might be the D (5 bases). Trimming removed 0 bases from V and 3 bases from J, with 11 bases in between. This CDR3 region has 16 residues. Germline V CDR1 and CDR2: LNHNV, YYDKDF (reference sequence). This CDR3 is CATSRERGRANEKLFF. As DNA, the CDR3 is TGTGCCACCAGCAGAGAGAGAGGCAGGGCTAATGAAAAACTGTTTTTT.